This T cell receptor beta chain was profiled in a study of blood T cell repertoires in COVID-19. As for the study in general: Acute and convalescent COVID-19 samples came from the United States, Italy and Spain. T cells, B-cell-depleted T cells, or PBMCs supplied cDNA or gDNA.

Per the study methods: Nucleated cell number was recorded as an estimate derived from reference gene primer amplification. The protocol was immunoSEQ multiplex PCR, while the TCRdb copy is restricted to in-frame clones and leaves out a portion. V, J and clone size were drawn from that table, and D and trimming were deduced from the DNA. The sample shows 100,000 to 150,000 clones, around 82% of them seen only once. Germline CDR1 and CDR2: MDHEN and SYDVKM. J gave up 5 bases and V 6 bases, and 9 bases lay outside the gene matches. The CDR3 runs 16 residues. The chain combines TRBV28 with TRBJ1-4, with TRBD1 matching 10 bases. The sample consisted of peripheral blood. This clonotype was obtained from a man at least 80 years old with active or convalescent COVID-19. The chain's CDR3 is CASSPGTGQGNEKLFF. The CDR3, as DNA: TGTGCCAGCAGCCCCGGTACGGGACAGGGGAATGAAAAACTGTTTTTT. The whole variable domain, filled in from reference TRBV28 and TRBJ1-4, reads DVKVTQSSRYLVKRTGEKVFLECVQDMDHENMFWYRQDPGLGLRLIYFSYDVKMKEKGDIPEGYSVSREKKERFSLILESASTNQTSMYLCASSPGTGQGNEKLFFGSGTQLSVL.